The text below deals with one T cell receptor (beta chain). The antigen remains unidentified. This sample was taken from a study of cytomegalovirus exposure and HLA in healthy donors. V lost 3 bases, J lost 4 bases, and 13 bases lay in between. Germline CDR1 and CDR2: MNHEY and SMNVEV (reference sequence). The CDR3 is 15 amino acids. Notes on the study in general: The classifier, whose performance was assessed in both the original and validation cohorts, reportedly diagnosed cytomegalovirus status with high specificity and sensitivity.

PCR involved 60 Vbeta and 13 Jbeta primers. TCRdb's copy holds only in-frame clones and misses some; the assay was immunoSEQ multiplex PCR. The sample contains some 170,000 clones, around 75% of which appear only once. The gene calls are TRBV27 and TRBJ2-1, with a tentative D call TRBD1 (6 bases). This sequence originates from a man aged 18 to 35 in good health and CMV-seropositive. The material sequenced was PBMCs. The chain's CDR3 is CASSLWSGDYNEQFF. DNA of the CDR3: TGTGCCAGCAGTTTGTGGTCAGGGGATTACAATGAGCAGTTCTTC.